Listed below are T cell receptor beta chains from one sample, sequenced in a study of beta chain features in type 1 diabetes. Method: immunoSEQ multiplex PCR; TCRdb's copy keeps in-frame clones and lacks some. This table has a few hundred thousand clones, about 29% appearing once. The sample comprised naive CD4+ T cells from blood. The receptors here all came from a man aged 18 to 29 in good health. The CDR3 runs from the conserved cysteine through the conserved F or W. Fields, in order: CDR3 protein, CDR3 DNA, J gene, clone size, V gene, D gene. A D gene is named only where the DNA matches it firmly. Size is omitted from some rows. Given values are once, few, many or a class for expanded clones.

CAWSVRQRANGYTF,TGTGCCTGGAGTGTGAGACAGAGGGCCAATGGCTACACCTTC,TRBJ1-2,NA,TRBV30,NA
CASSPKRGHYNEQFF,TGTGCCAGCAGTCCTAAGAGGGGACATTACAATGAGCAGTTCTTC,TRBJ2-1,NA,TRBV27,NA
CASSLNPSGLYNEQFF,TGCGCCAGCAGCTTGAACCCTAGCGGGCTTTACAATGAGCAGTTCTTC,TRBJ2-1,few,TRBV5-1,TRBD2
CASSWGQSSGAQHF,TGTGCCAGCAGCTGGGGACAGTCCTCCGGAGCCCAGCATTTT,TRBJ1-5,few,TRBV7-6,TRBD1
CASSLGDRGQDIQYF,TGTGCCAGCAGCCTAGGGGACAGGGGGCAAGACATTCAGTACTTC,TRBJ2-4,NA,TRBV7-9,TRBD1
CASSSYTGELFF,TGTGCCAGCAGTTCCTACACCGGGGAGCTGTTTTTT,TRBJ2-2,NA,TRBV7-2,NA
CASSVASGGETQYF,TGCGCCAGCAGCGTCGCTAGCGGCGGAGAGACCCAGTACTTC,TRBJ2-5,NA,TRBV5-1,TRBD2
CASRYRRGETQYF,TGTGCCAGCAGGTACCGTCGAGGGGAGACCCAGTACTTC,TRBJ2-5,few,TRBV6-5,NA
CASSPDAGLRDEQYF,TGTGCCAGCTCCCCGGATGCGGGCCTCCGGGACGAGCAGTACTTC,TRBJ2-7,few,TRBV18,NA
CASSRETGNYGYTF,TGCGCCAGCAGCAGGGAGACCGGTAACTATGGCTACACCTTC,TRBJ1-2,NA,TRBV5-1,NA
CASSQLKGGSYNEQFF,TGCGCCAGCAGCCAACTTAAGGGGGGCTCCTACAATGAGCAGTTCTTC,TRBJ2-1,NA,TRBV4-1,NA
CSVDRGKRETQYF,TGCAGCGTTGACAGGGGGAAAAGGGAGACCCAGTACTTC,TRBJ2-5,NA,TRBV29-1,TRBD1
CAWATGGLETQYF,TGTGCCTGGGCAACAGGGGGCCTGGAGACCCAGTACTTC,TRBJ2-5,NA,TRBV30,TRBD1
CASSQDTERAKNIQYF,TGCGCCAGCAGCCAAGATACAGAGAGAGCCAAAAACATTCAGTACTTC,TRBJ2-4,few,TRBV4-3,NA
CASSRNSLEQYF,TGTGCCAGCAGCCGAAATTCTTTGGAGCAGTATTTT,TRBJ2-3,NA,TRBV14,NA
CASSIDSGSPYNEQFF,TGTGCCAGCAGCATTGATAGCGGGAGCCCCTACAATGAGCAGTTCTTC,TRBJ2-1,NA,TRBV11-2,TRBD2
CASSLTGNQPQHF,TGCGCCAGCAGCTTGACAGGGAATCAGCCCCAGCATTTT,TRBJ1-5,NA,TRBV5-1,NA
CASGRPEPLGAGAYNEQFF,TGTGCCAGCGGAAGACCCGAACCCCTGGGAGCGGGAGCCTACAATGAGCAGTTCTTC,TRBJ2-1,NA,TRBV2,TRBD2
CASSLGGQNYNEQFF,TGTGCCAGCAGCTTAGGAGGTCAGAACTACAATGAGCAGTTCTTC,TRBJ2-1,few,TRBV7-8,NA
CASSGQRYEQYF,TGTGCCAGCAGCGGACAGAGGTACGAGCAGTACTTC,TRBJ2-7,NA,TRBV28,NA
CASSLITSGITGELFF,TGTGCCAGCAGCTTGATCACTAGCGGTATCACCGGGGAGCTGTTTTTT,TRBJ2-2,NA,TRBV5-4,TRBD2
CAWSIAGDTQYF,TGTGCCTGGAGTATTGCGGGGGATACGCAGTATTTT,TRBJ2-3,many,TRBV30,NA
CASGATAASNEQFF,TGTGCCAGCGGGGCTACCGCGGCAAGCAATGAGCAGTTCTTC,TRBJ2-1,NA,TRBV6-1,NA
CSVEGTSSYNEQFF,TGCAGCGTTGAAGGGACTAGCTCATACAATGAGCAGTTCTTC,TRBJ2-1,few,TRBV29-1,TRBD2
CASSRAGRKWETQYF,TGTGCCAGCAGTCGAGCGGGACGGAAGTGGGAGACCCAGTACTTC,TRBJ2-5,few,TRBV6-1,TRBD2
CAWILRDTDGYTF,TGTGCCTGGATTCTTAGGGACACAGATGGCTACACCTTC,TRBJ1-2,NA,TRBV30,NA
CASSPRRGTNYGYTF,TGTGCCAGCAGCCCCCGAAGGGGGACAAACTATGGCTACACCTTC,TRBJ1-2,few,TRBV9,NA
CASSLFYSPKSNEQFF,TGTGCCAGCAGCTTGTTTTACAGCCCCAAATCCAATGAGCAGTTCTTC,TRBJ2-1,NA,TRBV13,NA
CASSRYVENRDGYTF,TGTGCCAGCAGTCGCTATGTCGAGAACAGGGATGGCTACACCTTC,TRBJ1-2,NA,TRBV6-5,NA
CASSSGTKETQYF,TGTGCCAGCAGCTCCGGGACGAAAGAGACCCAGTACTTC,TRBJ2-5,NA,TRBV5-4,NA
CASSLRGLAYNEQFF,TGTGCCAGCAGCCTCAGGGGGCTAGCCTACAATGAGCAGTTCTTC,TRBJ2-1,few,TRBV14,TRBD1
CASSLRVVGKQFF,TGTGCTAGCAGCTTAAGGGTAGTAGGCAAGCAGTTCTTC,TRBJ2-1,few,TRBV7-7,NA
CASSRPGLASILVF,TGTGCCAGCAGCCGACCGGGACTAGCGTCTATCTTGGTCTTC,TRBJ2-1,NA,TRBV27,TRBD2
CAWSLQGAGNTIYF,TGTGCCTGGAGCCTTCAAGGGGCTGGAAACACCATATATTTT,TRBJ1-3,NA,TRBV30,NA
CASSEGTSGRTDTQYF,TGTGCCAGCAGTGAAGGGACTAGCGGGAGAACAGATACGCAGTATTTT,TRBJ2-3,few,TRBV6-1,TRBD2
CASSLSRGEYEQYF,TGTGCCAGCAGCTTAAGCAGGGGAGAATACGAGCAGTACTTC,TRBJ2-7,NA,TRBV7-2,NA
CASSYPSQEETQYF,TGTGCCAGCAGTTATCCATCACAGGAAGAGACCCAGTACTTC,TRBJ2-5,NA,TRBV6-5,NA
CASSPTGETDTQYF,TGTGCCAGCAGCCCGACAGGGGAAACAGATACGCAGTATTTT,TRBJ2-3,few,TRBV11-1,TRBD1
CASSLGQGGEQYF,TGTGCCAGCAGTTTAGGGCAGGGTGGCGAGCAGTACTTC,TRBJ2-7,NA,TRBV27,NA
CAISKPLAEDEQFF,TGTGCCATCAGTAAACCACTAGCGGAGGATGAGCAGTTCTTC,TRBJ2-1,few,TRBV10-3,TRBD2
CASSPNKGTGGNEQFF,TGTGCCAGCAGCCCAAATAAGGGGACAGGGGGCAATGAGCAGTTCTTC,TRBJ2-1,few,TRBV11-2,TRBD1
CASTELAGVGNEQFF,TGTGCCAGTACTGAACTAGCGGGAGTAGGGAATGAGCAGTTCTTC,TRBJ2-1,NA,TRBV19,TRBD2
CASSSLNRGLNEQFF,TGTGCCAGCTCATCTCTGAACAGGGGGCTGAATGAGCAGTTCTTC,TRBJ2-1,NA,TRBV18,TRBD1
CASNGAGGEQFF,TGTGCCAGCAACGGGGCAGGGGGTGAGCAGTTCTTC,TRBJ2-1,NA,TRBV28,TRBD1
CATSRGGGVGNTEAFF,TGTGCCACCAGCAGAGGTGGAGGGGTTGGGAACACTGAAGCTTTCTTT,TRBJ1-1,NA,TRBV15,NA
CAWSARYQETQYF,TGTGCCTGGAGTGCGAGGTACCAAGAGACCCAGTACTTC,TRBJ2-5,NA,TRBV30,NA
CASSEVREQFF,TGTGCCAGCAGTGAAGTTCGGGAGCAGTTCTTC,TRBJ2-1,few,TRBV6-1,NA
CAWSVGWDGSRTEAFF,TGTGCCTGGAGTGTTGGGTGGGACGGCTCCCGCACTGAAGCTTTCTTT,TRBJ1-1,few,TRBV30,NA
CASSLLAAYNNEQFF,TGTGCCAGCAGCTTACTAGCGGCCTATAACAATGAGCAGTTCTTC,TRBJ2-1,few,TRBV5-6,TRBD2
CATSMGRAQPYEQYF,TGTGCCACCAGCATGGGACGGGCACAGCCCTACGAGCAGTACTTC,TRBJ2-7,NA,TRBV15,NA